These 10 T cell receptor beta chains originate from one sample sequenced in a study of regulatory T cells in long-lasting Graves disease. Time point indicated: newly diagnosed GD, antithyroid drugs for less than 3 months. TCR sequences were obtained from RNA taken from PBMCs. According to the study, TCR beta libraries were built with iRepertoire HTBI primers and CDR3-region Arm-PCR. TCRdb re-derived calls from the multiplex PCR reads in MiXCR, one entry per CDR3 protein. Of about 210,000 distinct CDR3 sequences listed, roughly 20% are singletons. These data were also filed under a second study, of T cells in Graves' hyperthyroidism and ophthalmopathy.

The specimen was peripheral blood mononuclear cells (PBMCs), collected at new diagnosis, from a patient treated with antithyroid drugs. The receptor set was obtained from a woman younger than 45 with Graves disease.

The V gene is TRBV27, the J gene TRBJ1-5; D uncertain. This CDR3 comprises 13 residues. Germline loops: CDR1 MNHEY, CDR2 SMNVEV (reference sequence). The V end lost 7 bases, the J end lost 2 bases, and 9 bases lay between the germline ends. The CDR3 coding sequence is TGTGCCAGCACTTGGGCCCGCAATCAGCCCCAGCATTTT. Translating gives CASTWARNQPQHF.

The chain is built from TRBV7-9 and TRBJ1-1; D unresolved. The CDR3 spans 10 residues. Deletions cut 5 bases from V and 6 bases from J, with 4 bases between. CDR1 and CDR2 (germline): SEHNR, FQNEAQ (reference sequence). In DNA form, the CDR3 reads TGTGCCAGCAGCCAAGCTGAAGCTTTCTTT. It specifies CASSQAEAFF.

This chain links TRBV28 with TRBJ2-1, with D uncertain. Per germline, CDR1 MDHEN and CDR2 SYDVKM. This CDR3 is 12 amino acids long. V was clipped by 6 bases and J by 5 bases, with 8 bases between them. CDR3 coding DNA: TGTGCCAGCAGACCACGAAACAATGAGCAGTTCTTC. It codes for CASRPRNNEQFF.

This clonotype appeared many times. The chain employs TRBV10-1 and TRBJ1-2; D may be TRBD1 (6 bases). V dropped 5 bases and J dropped 6 bases, with 13 bases sitting between them. Germline values: CDR1 WNHNN, CDR2 SYGVQD (reference sequence). The length of the CDR3 is 13 residues. The CDR3 spells CASSIQGGNGYTF. CDR3 bases: TGCGCCAGCAGTATACAGGGAGGGAATGGCTACACCTTC.

This clonotype has a count of ten or more. The chain employs TRBV6-2 or TRBV6-3 and TRBJ1-5; D gene unclear. The germline V and J ends were trimmed by 4 bases and 5 bases, with 6 bases remaining between them. Germline V gene sequence: CDR1 MNHEY, CDR2 SVGEGT. There are 12 residues in the CDR3. The chain's CDR3 is CASSSTDQPQHF. The CDR3 nucleotides read TGTGCCAGCAGTTCCACAGATCAGCCCCAGCATTTT.

With respect to this clonotype: This may be a read error: a much more frequent sequence differs by one nucleotide. The chain links TRBV20-1 to TRBJ2-3; 7 nucleotides agree with TRBD2. The CDR3 totals 15 residues. Germline V gives CDR1 DFQATT, CDR2 SNEGSKA (reference sequence). The CDR3 sequence: CSASSAGERTDTRYF. CDR3 sequence (DNA): TGCAGTGCTAGTTCGGCGGGGGAGCGCACAGATACGCGGTATTTT.

As regards this clonotype: This likely stems from a read error, as it lies one base from a far larger clone. No conserved phenylalanine or tryptophan is present at the end of the CDR3, so a read error is the likely explanation. This chain connects TRBV11-2 to TRBJ2-5; 7 nucleotides line up with TRBD2. The assigned J gene may be wrong: the sequence end matches TRBJ2-7 better. The CDR3 contains 14 residues. The germline V gene encodes CDR1 SGHAT and CDR2 FQNNGV. DNA of the CDR3: TGTGCCAGCAGCTTAGTTGCGGGAGCTTACGAGCAGTACCTC. This sequence encodes CASSLVAGAYEQYL.

This clonotype was detected many times. The chain carries TRBV5-1 and TRBJ1-1; D ambiguous. Germline lookup yields CDR1 SGHRS and CDR2 YFSETQ. V was trimmed by 2 bases and J by 3 bases, leaving 11 bases between them. This CDR3 has 14 residues. The CDR3 coding sequence is TGCGCCAGCAGCTTCGGCAGACCGGACACTGAAGCTTTCTTT. Amino acids: CASSFGRPDTEAFF.

This clonotype showed up many times. This chain uses TRBV2 with TRBJ1-4, with TRBD1 as a possible D gene (5 bases). The ends were cut back, 5 bases at V and 4 bases at J, with 14 bases in the middle. This CDR3 is built from 15 residues. Germline V CDR1 and CDR2: SNHLY, FYNNEI. The CDR3 DNA sequence: TGTGCCAGCAGTTCCCGGGGGATCGGTAATGAAAAACTGTTTTTT. The encoded protein is CASSSRGIGNEKLFF.

With regard to this clonotype: A far larger clone differs by one base, so this is likely a read error. The CDR3 region is CASWDRVMNTGAFF. Written as DNA, the CDR3 is TGTGCCAGCTGGGACAGAGTCATGAACACTGGAGCTTTCTTT. The J gene is TRBJ1-1, the V gene TRBV6-2 or TRBV6-3; 7 bases map to TRBD1. Germline assignment: CDR1 MNHEY and CDR2 SVGEGT. There are 14 residues in the CDR3.